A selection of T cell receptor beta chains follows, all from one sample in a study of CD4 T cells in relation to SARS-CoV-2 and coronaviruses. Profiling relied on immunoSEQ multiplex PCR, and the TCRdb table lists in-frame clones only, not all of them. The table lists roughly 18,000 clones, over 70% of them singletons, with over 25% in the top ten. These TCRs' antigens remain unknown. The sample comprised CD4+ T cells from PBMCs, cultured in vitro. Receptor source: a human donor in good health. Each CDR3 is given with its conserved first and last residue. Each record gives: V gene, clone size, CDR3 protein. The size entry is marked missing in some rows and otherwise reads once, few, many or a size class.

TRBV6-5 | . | CASQRQKGYEQYF
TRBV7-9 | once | CASSLSSNTEAFF
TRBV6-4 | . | CASSDSLRAGTGELFF
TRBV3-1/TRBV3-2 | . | CASSQDSRRNEQFF
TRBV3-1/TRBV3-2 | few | CASSQDLAVSYEQYF
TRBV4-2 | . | CASSPGLAGGPTYEQYF
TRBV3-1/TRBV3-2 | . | CASSHADTGELFF
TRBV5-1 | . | CASSFRAIRDGNEQFF
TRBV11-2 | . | CASSLALGQGTYEQYF
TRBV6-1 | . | CASSDNQGARSNQPQHF
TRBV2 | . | CASSEQGLAGVETQYF
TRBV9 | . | CASSVGGRGVETQYF
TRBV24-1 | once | CATSRTSSGELFF
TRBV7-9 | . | CASSFLIGEQYF
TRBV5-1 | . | CASSLAAVVYNEQFF
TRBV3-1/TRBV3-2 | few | CASSFDTGLNEKLFF
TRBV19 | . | CASSIGTAYNSPLHF
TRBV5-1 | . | CASSSLDRGLEEQYF
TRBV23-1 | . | CASSLGQGNTEAFF
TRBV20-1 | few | CSARDSGTDYNEQFF
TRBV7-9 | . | CASSLGTGGNQPQHF
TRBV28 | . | CASRDPEQQYF
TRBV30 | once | CAWSRQGNYGYTF